This T cell receptor beta chain was identified in a study of blood T cells in healthy people across ages. Through a sample-barcoded 5' primer and a J-beta primer mix, a second PCR was run for roughly 6 to 11 cycles. MiXCR, run by TCRdb on the 5' RACE reads, gives a single entry per CDR3 protein. The table includes around 800,000 distinct CDR3 sequences, around 45% detected once. CDR3 length equals 14 residues. Germline V gene lookup returns CDR1 ENHRY and CDR2 SYGVKD. The ends lost 2 bases at V and 4 bases at J; junction bases unmatched: 2. The sample taken for sequencing was blood. The V gene is TRBV10-3, the J gene TRBJ2-5, with TRBD1 matching 9 bases. This sequence originates from a man older than 75 in good health. CDR3 nucleotides: TGTGCCATCAGTGAGACGACAGGGGGAGAGACCCAGTACTTC. Its translation is CAISETTGGETQYF.